This is a list of T cell receptor beta chains from one sample in a study of blood T cell repertoires in COVID-19. Sequencing was performed with immunoSEQ multiplex PCR; in TCRdb, only in-frame clones are kept and a portion is missing. The sample lists 290,000 or so clones; over 75% were seen once. The sample comprised PBMCs or T cells enriched from blood (not recorded which). Receptor source: a woman aged 25-40 years who had recovered from COVID-19. The CDR3 runs from the conserved cysteine through the conserved F or W. Each record gives: J gene, clone size, V gene, D gene, CDR3 DNA, CDR3 protein. A D gene is named only where the DNA matches it firmly. Not every row has a clone size; where given, it reads once, few, many or a size class.

>TRBJ1-1|NA|TRBV6-5|NA
TGTGCCAGCAGTTACTCGAGGCAGCACTATGAAGCTTTCTTT
CASSYSRQHYEAFF
>TRBJ2-1|NA|TRBV6-2/TRBV6-3|TRBD2
TGTGCCAGCAGTAGCGCAGCGGGAGGGTTGGATGAGCAGTTCTTC
CASSSAAGGLDEQFF
>TRBJ1-2|NA|TRBV6-5|NA
TGTGCCAGCAGTCGCGACTCTAACTATGGCTACACCTTC
CASSRDSNYGYTF
>TRBJ2-2|once|TRBV10-3|NA
TGTGCCACTACCAGGGACACCGGGGAGCTGTTTTTT
CATTRDTGELFF
>TRBJ1-2|NA|TRBV7-9|TRBD1
TGTGCCAGCAGCTCCTGGACAGGACCCTATGGCTACACCTTC
CASSSWTGPYGYTF
>TRBJ1-6|NA|TRBV7-9|NA
TGTGCCAGCAGCCCCTTAAAGCCGAGCTCCTATAATTCACCCCTCCACTTT
CASSPLKPSSYNSPLHF
>TRBJ2-4|NA|TRBV19|TRBD1
TGTGCCAGTAGTCGACAGGGGAACAAAAACATTCAGTACTTC
CASSRQGNKNIQYF
>TRBJ1-1|NA|TRBV7-9|TRBD1
TGTGCCAGCAGCTTACTACCGGGACAGGGAAGGGCGGACACTGAAGCTTTCTTT
CASSLLPGQGRADTEAFF
>TRBJ1-2|NA|TRBV11-1|TRBD1
TGTGCCAGCAGCCCACAACAGGGGTATGGCTACACCTTC
CASSPQQGYGYTF
>TRBJ1-5|NA|TRBV10-1|NA
TGCGCCAGCAGTGATGTCTCGATGGATTGTCGGGGAACGGTCCGAATCGGGTCCCAGCATTTT
CASSDVSMDCRGTVRIGSQHF
>TRBJ2-1|NA|TRBV29-1|NA
TGCAGCGTTGACCCCAGAGCGGCCTCTTCCTACAATGAGCAGTTCTTC
CSVDPRAASSYNEQFF
>TRBJ1-1|NA|TRBV28|TRBD1
TGTGCCAGCAGTGCGGACAGGTTTTACGCTTTCTTT
CASSADRFYAFF
>TRBJ2-3|NA|TRBV7-9|NA
TGTGCCAGCAGCCCACTAGTTGGCACAGATACGCAGTATTTT
CASSPLVGTDTQYF
>TRBJ2-7|NA|TRBV30|NA
TGTGCCTGGAGTCGACAGCTATACGAGCAGTACTTC
CAWSRQLYEQYF
>TRBJ2-5|NA|TRBV14|NA
TGTGCCAGCAGCTCGCCCGACTTGACAGGCCCCCTCCAAGAGACCCAGTACTTC
CASSSPDLTGPLQETQYF
>TRBJ1-2|NA|TRBV11-2|TRBD1
TGTGCCAGCAGCTTCGGACAGGGAAACTATGGCTACACCTTC
CASSFGQGNYGYTF
>TRBJ1-1|NA|TRBV7-9|TRBD1
TGTGCCAGCAGCTTTGACAGGGAAGGACCTGAAGCTTTCTTT
CASSFDREGPEAFF
>TRBJ2-2|NA|TRBV6-5|TRBD1
TGTGCCTCTTATTCAGGGACAGGGGTCCTCGGGGAGCTGTTTTTT
CASYSGTGVLGELFF
>TRBJ2-5|NA|TRBV15|NA
TGTGCCACCAGCAGTCCCGGGATGAGGGAGACCCAGTACTTC
CATSSPGMRETQYF
>TRBJ2-3|NA|TRBV9|NA
TGTGCCAGCAGCCCCGCGGGCTACACAGATACGCAGTATTTT
CASSPAGYTDTQYF
>TRBJ1-5|NA|TRBV2|TRBD1
TGTGCCAGCAGTGACCGGACAGGGAAGCCCCAGCATTTT
CASSDRTGKPQHF
>TRBJ2-6|NA|TRBV7-9|TRBD1
TGTGCCAGCGACAGGGGGCCTGGGGCCAACGTCCTGACTTTC
CASDRGPGANVLTF
>TRBJ2-3|NA|TRBV7-2|TRBD2
TGTGCCAGCAGCTTAGTCTCTGCGGGAGGGGGAGCAGATACGCAGTATTTT
CASSLVSAGGGADTQYF
>TRBJ2-5|NA|TRBV13|NA
TGTGCCAGCAGCTCCCCCGACAGGCAGGAGACCCAGTACTTC
CASSSPDRQETQYF
>TRBJ1-2|NA|TRBV3-1/TRBV3-2|NA
TGTGCCAGCAGCCAAGATAGCGTGGCCTACACCTTC
CASSQDSVAYTF
>TRBJ2-7|NA|TRBV27|TRBD1
TGTGCCAGCAGTTTATCTTTCGGGACAGGGGTGTACGAGCAGTACTTC
CASSLSFGTGVYEQYF
>TRBJ1-5|NA|TRBV7-9|TRBD1
TGTGCCAGCAGCTCCGGACAGGGTGGTGGTAGCAATCAGCCCCAGCATTTT
CASSSGQGGGSNQPQHF
>TRBJ2-7|once|TRBV11-2|TRBD2
TGTGCCAGCAGCTTGGGGGAGGCCGCGGGAGGGAGAATGGACGAGCAGTACTTC
CASSLGEAAGGRMDEQYF